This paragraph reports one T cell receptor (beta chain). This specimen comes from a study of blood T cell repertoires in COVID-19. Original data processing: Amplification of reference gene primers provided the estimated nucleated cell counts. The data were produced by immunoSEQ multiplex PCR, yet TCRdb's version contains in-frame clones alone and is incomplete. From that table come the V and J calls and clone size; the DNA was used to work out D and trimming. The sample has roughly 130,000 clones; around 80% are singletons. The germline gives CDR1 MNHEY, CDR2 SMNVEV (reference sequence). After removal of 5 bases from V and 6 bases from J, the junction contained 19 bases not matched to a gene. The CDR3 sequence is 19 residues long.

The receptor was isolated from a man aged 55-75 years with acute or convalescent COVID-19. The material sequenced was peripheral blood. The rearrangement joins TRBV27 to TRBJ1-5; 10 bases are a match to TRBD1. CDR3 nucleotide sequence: TGTGCCAGCAGTCGGTCGGGACAGGGGATCAAGTCGCTGGGTCAGCCCCAGCATTTT. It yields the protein CASSRSGQGIKSLGQPQHF.